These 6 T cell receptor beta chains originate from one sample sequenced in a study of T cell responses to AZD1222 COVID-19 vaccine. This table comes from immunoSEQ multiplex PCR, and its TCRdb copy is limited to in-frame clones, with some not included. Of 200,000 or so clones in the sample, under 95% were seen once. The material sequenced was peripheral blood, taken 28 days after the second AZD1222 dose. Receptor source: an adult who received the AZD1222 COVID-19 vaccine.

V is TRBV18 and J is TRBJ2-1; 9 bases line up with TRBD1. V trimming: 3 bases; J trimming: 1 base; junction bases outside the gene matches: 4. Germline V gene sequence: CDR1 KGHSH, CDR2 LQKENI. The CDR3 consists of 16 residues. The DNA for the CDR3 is TGTGCCAGCTCACCTCCCGGACAGGGGTCCTACAATGAGCAGTTCTTC. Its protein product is CASSPPGQGSYNEQFF.

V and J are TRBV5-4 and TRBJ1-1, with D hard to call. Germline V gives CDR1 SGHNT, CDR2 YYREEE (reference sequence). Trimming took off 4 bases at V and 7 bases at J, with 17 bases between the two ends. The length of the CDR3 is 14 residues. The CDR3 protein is CASSRSTGSREAFF. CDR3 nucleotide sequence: TGTGCCAGCAGCCGGAGTACGGGGAGTCGTGAAGCTTTCTTT.

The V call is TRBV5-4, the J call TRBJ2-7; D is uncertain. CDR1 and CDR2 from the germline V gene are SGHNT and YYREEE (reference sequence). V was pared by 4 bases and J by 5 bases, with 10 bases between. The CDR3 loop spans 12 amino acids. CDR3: CASSRDLHEQYF. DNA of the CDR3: TGTGCCAGCAGCCGAGACCTCCACGAGCAGTACTTC.

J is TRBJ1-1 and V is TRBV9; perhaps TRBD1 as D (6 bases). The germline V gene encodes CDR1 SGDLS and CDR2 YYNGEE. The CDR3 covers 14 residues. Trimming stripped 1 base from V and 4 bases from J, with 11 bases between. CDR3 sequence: CASSVTNRVTEAFF. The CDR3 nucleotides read TGTGCCAGCAGCGTAACAAACAGGGTCACTGAAGCTTTCTTT.

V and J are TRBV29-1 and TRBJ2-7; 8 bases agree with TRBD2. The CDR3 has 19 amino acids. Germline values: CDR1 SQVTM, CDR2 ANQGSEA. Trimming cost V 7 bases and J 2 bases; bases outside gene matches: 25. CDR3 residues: CSAMTVAKRGRLNPYEQYF. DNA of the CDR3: TGCAGCGCCATGACCGTGGCTAAGCGGGGGCGACTAAATCCCTACGAGCAGTACTTC.

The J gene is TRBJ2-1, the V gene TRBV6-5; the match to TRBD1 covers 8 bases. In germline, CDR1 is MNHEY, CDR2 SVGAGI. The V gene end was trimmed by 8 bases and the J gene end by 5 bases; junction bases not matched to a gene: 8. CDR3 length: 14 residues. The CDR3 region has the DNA TGTGCCAGCCAACCAGGGGGCGCCGACAATGAGCAGTTCTTC. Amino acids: CASQPGGADNEQFF.